The 9 T cell receptor beta chains in this list originate from one sample, sequenced in a study of cytomegalovirus exposure and HLA in healthy donors. The assay was immunoSEQ multiplex PCR, and TCRdb's table has in-frame clones only and misses some. This table has 150,000 to 180,000 clones, roughly 86% appearing once. Sequenced material: PBMCs. The source is a human donor in good health.

This clone turned up a few times. This chain joins TRBV7-2 and TRBJ1-2; possible D gene TRBD1, 6 bases. The germline V and J ends were trimmed by 4 bases and 4 bases, with 13 bases remaining between them. Germline V CDR1 and CDR2: SGHTA, FQGNSA. There are 14 residues in the CDR3. CDR3 DNA sequence: TGTGCCAGCAGCTCGCAGACAGGCATCTATGGCTACACCTTC. Protein sequence: CASSSQTGIYGYTF.

This clone was recorded once. V and J are TRBV4-1 and TRBJ1-1; 9 positions agree with TRBD1. V was clipped by 1 base and J by 5 bases; unmatched bases: 11. Germline V gene data show CDR1 as MGHRA and CDR2 as YSYEKL. This CDR3 contains 17 residues. DNA for the CDR3: TGCGCCAGCAGCCAAGTTGGCACAGGGGGCCCGGGAACTGAAGCTTTCTTT. Its translation is CASSQVGTGGPGTEAFF.

The rearrangement links TRBV28 to TRBJ2-6; D unresolved. Looked up from germline, CDR1 is MDHEN and CDR2 is SYDVKM. The CDR3 covers 13 residues. V lost 10 bases and J lost 4, with 11 bases in between. CDR3 region: CATSLAGANVLTF. The CDR3 nucleotides read TGTGCCACCTCTCTTGCGGGGGCCAACGTCCTGACTTTC.

This chain uses TRBV30 with TRBJ2-1, with D tentatively TRBD2 (7 bases). The length of the CDR3 is 14 residues. Trimming removed 2 bases from V and 1 base from J, with 9 bases in between. Germline-derived CDR1 and CDR2 are GTSNPN and SVGIG (reference sequence). Here the CDR3 reads CAWSRGASYNEQFF. The CDR3 DNA follows: TGTGCCTGGAGTCGGGGGGCTTCCTACAATGAGCAGTTCTTC.

This clone was counted a few times. The chain links TRBV6-5 to TRBJ1-3; no definite D call. Trimming removed 6 bases from V and 1 base from J, with 13 bases in between. Germline CDR1 is MNHEY and CDR2 is SVGAGI. This CDR3 is built from 15 residues. The CDR3 reads CASRSQRFSGNTIYF. CDR3 in DNA: TGTGCCAGCAGATCCCAGCGTTTTTCTGGAAACACCATATATTTT.

CDR3 protein: CASSSPGGLLNTEAFF. Here the CDR3 DNA reads TGTGCCAGCAGCTCCCCGGGGGGCTTGTTGAACACTGAAGCTTTCTTT. The rearrangement joins TRBV7-8 to TRBJ1-1; D is perhaps TRBD1 (6 bases). The germline V and J ends were trimmed by 4 bases and 0 bases, with 15 bases remaining between them. The CDR3 has 16 amino acids. Germline CDR1 SGHVS, CDR2 FQNEAQ. Using reference TRBV7-8 and TRBJ1-1 for the parts outside the CDR3, the full variable domain is GAGVSQSPRYKVAKRGQDVALRCDPISGHVSLFWYQQALGQGPEFLTYFQNEAQLDKSGLPSDRFFAERPEGSVSTLKIQRTQQEDSAVYLCASSSPGGLLNTEAFFGQGTRLTVV.

This clone showed up just once. V is TRBV6-4 and J is TRBJ1-1, with a tentative D call TRBD1 (6 bases). The ends were cut back, 5 bases at V and 5 bases at J, with 15 bases in the middle. Per the germline V gene, CDR1 is MRHNA and CDR2 is SNTAGT. The CDR3 length is 14 residues. The CDR3 protein is CASSSLPGVTEAFF. DNA of the CDR3: TGTGCCAGCAGTAGCCTACCAGGGGTGACTGAAGCTTTCTTT.

This clone was found once. The chain has TRBV9 and TRBJ2-2; a weak D match, TRBD1 (5 bases). The V end was cut by 3 bases, the J end by 0 bases, with 9 bases between. Germline V lookup: CDR1 SGDLS, CDR2 YYNGEE. The CDR3 is 15 residues long. CDR3 amino acids: CASSARATNTGELFF. The CDR3 nucleotides read TGTGCCAGCAGCGCCAGGGCTACGAACACCGGGGAGCTGTTTTTT. The complete variable domain, with remaining parts taken from reference TRBV9 and TRBJ2-2, reads DSGVTQTPKHLITATGQRVTLRCSPRSGDLSVYWYQQSLDQGLQFLIQYYNGEERAKGNILERFSAQQFPDLHSELNLSSLELGDSALYFCASSARATNTGELFFGEGSRLTVL.

The chain couples TRBV5-1 to TRBJ2-3, with TRBD1 identical over 8 bases. This CDR3 comprises 16 residues. Germline V gene lookup returns CDR1 SGHRS and CDR2 YFSETQ. With 0 bases clipped from V and 1 base from J, the junction kept 4 bases outside the gene matches. The CDR3 DNA sequence: TGCGCCAGCAGCTTGGTCTCAGGGGGCGGCACAGATACGCAGTATTTT. Translating it yields CASSLVSGGGTDTQYF.